A single sample gave rise to the 27 T cell receptor beta chains below, sequenced in a study of blood T cell repertoires in COVID-19 (dated by TCRdb to the early 2020s). Receptors were amplified or captured by the immunoSEQ multiplex PCR assay. Drawn from immuneACCESS, this table holds only the in-frame rearrangements with V and J called that TCRdb kept. Clones are partly lost; checked studies trace under half to an unresolved V gene and leave the rest unexplained. The sample table contains 250,000 to 300,000 clones; only one count was recorded for roughly four fifths of them. About 5% of the sample belongs to the ten largest clones. What was sequenced was PBMCs or T cells enriched from blood (not recorded which). All receptors come from a man aged 40-55 years who had been exposed to COVID-19.

The chain employs TRBV6-5 and TRBJ2-7, with TRBD1 matching over 10 bases. The CDR3 consists of 15 residues. From germline, CDR1 is MNHEY and CDR2 SVGAGI. J was trimmed by 3 bases and V by 2 bases; bases with no gene match: 4. The CDR3: CASSYLDRGLYEQYF. The DNA for the CDR3 is TGTGCCAGCAGTTACCTAGACAGGGGGCTCTACGAGCAGTACTTC.

The gene calls are TRBV9 and TRBJ2-5; D gene unclear. Trimming shortened V by 0 bases and J by 3 bases, and 12 bases separated the two germline ends. Looked up from germline, CDR1 is SGDLS and CDR2 is YYNGEE. CDR3 length: 15 amino acids. The CDR3 here is CASSVEGTREETQYF. In DNA, the CDR3 is TGTGCCAGCAGCGTAGAAGGCACCCGGGAAGAGACCCAGTACTTC.

The rearrangement uses TRBV4-1 and TRBJ1-1; 10 nucleotides match TRBD1. Germline values: CDR1 MGHRA, CDR2 YSYEKL. V lost 6 bases and J lost 7; bases outside the gene matches: 2. This CDR3 has 12 residues. The CDR3 sequence is CASRRDRGEAFF. In nucleotides, the CDR3 is TGCGCCAGCAGGCGGGACAGGGGTGAAGCTTTCTTT.

J is TRBJ1-5 and V is TRBV28; D gene ambiguous. From germline, CDR1 is MDHEN and CDR2 SYDVKM. Trimming shortened V by 3 bases and J by 5 bases, and 8 bases separated the two germline ends. The length of the CDR3 is 13 residues. CDR3 DNA: TGTGCCAGCAGTTTTCCGGGAGATCAGCCCCAGCATTTT. Its translation is CASSFPGDQPQHF.

This sequence joins TRBV7-3 and TRBJ1-1; possible D gene TRBD1, 6 bases. V lost 5 bases and J 8 bases, leaving 18 bases between the germline ends. CDR1 is SGHTA and CDR2 is FQGTGA in the germline V gene. This CDR3 is built from 14 residues. CDR3 DNA: TGTGCCAGCAGCCTTGGCGGGGGGCGTGGAGAAGCTTTCTTT. It specifies CASSLGGGRGEAFF. Full variable domain (outside the CDR3, taken from reference TRBV7-3 and TRBJ1-1): GAGVSQTPSNKVTEKGKYVELRCDPISGHTALYWYRQSLGQGPEFLIYFQGTGAADDSGLPNDRFFAVRPEGSVSTLKIQRTERGDSAVYLCASSLGGGRGEAFFGQGTRLTVV.

Points on this clone: A junction end diverges from the germline sequence, so it may reflect a read error. The chain carries TRBV7-7 and TRBJ2-1, with 10 positions matching TRBD2. Germline lookup yields CDR1 SSHAT and CDR2 FNYEAQ (reference sequence). This CDR3 has 15 residues. CDR3 protein: CASSPGTSVRNEQFF. The CDR3 nucleotides read TGTGCTAGCAGCCCCGGGACTAGCGTAAGGAATGAGCAGTTCTTC.

J is TRBJ2-1 and V is TRBV11-3; a possible D gene is TRBD1 (5 bases). V dropped 8 bases and J dropped 3 bases, with 14 bases sitting between them. Germline CDR1 and CDR2: SGHNT and YENEEA. The CDR3 loop spans 14 amino acids. The CDR3 reads CASSLGQNYNEQFF. CDR3 sequence (DNA): TGTGCCAGCTCCCTCGGACAAAACTACAATGAGCAGTTCTTC.

V and J are TRBV3-1 (or the pseudogene TRBV3-2) and TRBJ2-7; 8 bases fit TRBD1. V was pared by 5 bases and J by 1 base, with 4 bases of the junction left unmatched. CDR1 and CDR2 (germline): LGHDT, YNNKEL (reference sequence). The CDR3 is 14 amino acids. The DNA for the CDR3 is TGTGCCAGCAGCAAAGGACAGGGTTCCTACGAGCAGTACTTC. Protein: CASSKGQGSYEQYF.

This chain links TRBV24-1 with TRBJ1-1; D remains unclear. The CDR3 contains 13 residues. The germline V and J ends were trimmed by 4 bases and 9 bases, with 14 bases remaining between them. CDR1 and CDR2 from the germline V gene are KGHDR and SFDVKD. The CDR3 DNA reads as TGTGCCACCAGTGACCCCGGGAGGAGAAAAGCTTTCTTT. Its translation is CATSDPGRRKAFF.

The sample holds one count of this clone. This sequence joins TRBV6-5 and TRBJ2-3, with a weak D call TRBD2 (5 bases). The V end was cut by 3 bases, the J end by 3 bases, with 13 bases between. The CDR3 is 15 residues long. CDR1 and CDR2 from the germline V gene are MNHEY and SVGAGI. The CDR3 sequence is CASSYGVTSTDTQYF. In DNA, the CDR3 is TGTGCCAGCAGTTATGGGGTAACTAGTACAGATACGCAGTATTTT.

The chain uses TRBV7-9 and TRBJ1-1; 7 positions agree with TRBD1. The ends lost 3 bases at V and 1 base at J; junction bases unmatched: 5. Germline lookup yields CDR1 SEHNR and CDR2 FQNEAQ (reference sequence). This CDR3 has 15 amino acids. DNA for the CDR3: TGTGCCAGCAGCTTCCAACAGGGGAGGAACACTGAAGCTTTCTTT. As protein: CASSFQQGRNTEAFF.

This clone has more than one count but fewer than ten. The V gene is TRBV5-1, the J gene TRBJ1-2; perhaps TRBD1 as D (6 bases). Germline CDR1 SGHRS, CDR2 YFSETQ. This CDR3 has 15 amino acids. Trimming took off 0 bases at V and 0 bases at J, with 9 bases between the two ends. The CDR3 protein is CASSLARTANYGYTF. CDR3 in DNA: TGCGCCAGCAGCTTGGCTCGGACAGCTAACTATGGCTACACCTTC.

This chain connects TRBV6-6 to TRBJ1-5; the match to TRBD1 covers 8 bases. The CDR3 has 15 residues. Germline lookup yields CDR1 MNHNY and CDR2 SVGAGI (reference sequence). J lost 1 base, V lost 6 bases, and 5 bases had no gene match. As DNA, the CDR3 is TGTGCCAGCAGGGAGAACAGGGGGAGCAATCAGCCCCAGCATTTT. Its translation is CASRENRGSNQPQHF.

This clone turned up a few times. The gene calls are TRBV19 and TRBJ1-5; tentative D call: TRBD1 (5 bases). CDR1 LNHDA and CDR2 SQIVND come from the germline V gene (reference sequence). The V end was cut by 6 bases, the J end by 7 bases, with 10 bases between. The CDR3 runs to 12 residues. The DNA for the CDR3 is TGTGCCAGTAGAGGGACTGGACAGCCCCAGCATTTT. This encodes CASRGTGQPQHF.

This clone is a singleton in its sample. This rearrangement joins TRBV5-1 to TRBJ2-2; D is perhaps TRBD2 (6 bases). The CDR3 is made up of 13 amino acids. Trimming cost V 3 bases and J 5 bases, with 8 bases left between them. Looked up from germline, CDR1 is SGHRS and CDR2 is YFSETQ. CDR3 in DNA: TGCGCCAGCAGCTACGGGAGTACCGGGGAGCTGTTTTTT. As protein: CASSYGSTGELFF. Full variable domain (rest looked up from reference TRBV5-1 and TRBJ2-2): KAGVTQTPRYLIKTRGQQVTLSCSPISGHRSVSWYQQTPGQGLQFLFEYFSETQRNKGNFPGRFSGRQFSNSRSEMNVSTLELGDSALYLCASSYGSTGELFFGEGSRLTVL.

This chain uses TRBV9 with TRBJ2-7, with 7 bases fitting TRBD1. Germline loops: CDR1 SGDLS, CDR2 YYNGEE. Unmatched junction bases numbered 6, after V lost 0 bases and J lost 3 bases. This CDR3 has 15 amino acids. The CDR3 DNA reads TGTGCCAGCAGCGTAGACGGGACAGCGTTCTACGAGCAGTACTTC. Protein sequence: CASSVDGTAFYEQYF. Full variable domain (outside the CDR3, taken from reference TRBV9 and TRBJ2-7): DSGVTQTPKHLITATGQRVTLRCSPRSGDLSVYWYQQSLDQGLQFLIQYYNGEERAKGNILERFSAQQFPDLHSELNLSSLELGDSALYFCASSVDGTAFYEQYFGPGTRLTVT.

CDR3 residues: CASSIEAGGGYNEQFF. The CDR3 DNA sequence: TGTGCCAGTAGTATCGAAGCGGGAGGGGGCTACAATGAGCAGTTCTTC. This rearrangement joins TRBV19 to TRBJ2-1, with 10 bases aligning to TRBD2. This CDR3 is 16 amino acids long. V lost 3 bases, J lost 3 bases, and 5 bases stayed unmatched. Germline V lookup: CDR1 LNHDA, CDR2 SQIVND (reference sequence).

This sequence joins TRBV30 and TRBJ2-7; 10 bases line up with TRBD2. CDR3 length: 15 residues. V was pared by 4 bases and J by 2 bases, with 8 bases of the junction left unmatched. Germline CDR1 reads GTSNPN; CDR2 reads SVGIG (reference sequence). As DNA, the CDR3 is TGTGCCTGGAAAAAACTAGCGGGAAGGGCCTACGAGCAGTACTTC. Its protein is CAWKKLAGRAYEQYF.

This clone was observed a few times. This chain connects TRBV6-5 to TRBJ2-1; TRBD1 aligns across 7 bases. The CDR3 is made up of 15 amino acids. J was trimmed by 0 bases and V by 6 bases; bases with no gene match: 5. Looked up from germline, CDR1 is MNHEY and CDR2 is SVGAGI. The CDR3 DNA follows: TGTGCCAGCAGGACCCCAGGGGGCTCCTACAATGAGCAGTTCTTC. This codes for CASRTPGGSYNEQFF.

The CDR3 nucleotides read TGTGCCAGCAGCTTAGGGACAGGGATCTCGGAGACCCAGTACTTC. It specifies CASSLGTGISETQYF. The rearrangement joins TRBV7-3 to TRBJ2-5, with TRBD1 identical over 9 bases. The length of the CDR3 is 15 residues. J lost 5 bases, V lost 2 bases, and 6 bases had no gene match. Per germline, CDR1 SGHTA and CDR2 FQGTGA.

The chain links TRBV6-1 to TRBJ1-3, with D maybe TRBD1 (6 bases). Germline CDR1 is MNHNS and CDR2 is SASEGT. The V end was cut by 2 bases, the J end by 5 bases, with 13 bases between. CDR3 length equals 15 residues. The CDR3 region has the DNA TGTGCCAGCAGTGAACCCCAGGGGTGGAGAAACACCATATATTTT. This gives the protein CASSEPQGWRNTIYF.

This chain links TRBV30 with TRBJ2-7; perhaps TRBD2 as D (6 bases). The CDR3 loop spans 12 amino acids. Germline V gene sequence: CDR1 GTSNPN, CDR2 SVGIG (reference sequence). The V end lost 2 bases, the J end lost 2 bases, and 7 bases lay between the germline ends. For the CDR3, the DNA is TGTGCCTGGAGTCGGGAGACCTACGAGCAGTACTTC. This codes for CAWSRETYEQYF. The whole variable domain, filled in from reference TRBV30 and TRBJ2-7, reads SQTIHQWPATLVQPVGSPLSLECTVEGTSNPNLYWYRQAAGRGLQLLFYSVGIGQISSEVPQNLSASRPQDRQFILSSKKLLLSDSGFYLCAWSRETYEQYFGPGTRLTVT.

The V and J genes are TRBV2 and TRBJ2-1; D is possibly TRBD1 (6 bases). V lost 8 bases and J 5 bases, leaving 16 bases between the germline ends. CDR3 length: 14 residues. Germline V gives CDR1 SNHLY, CDR2 FYNNEI. The CDR3 loop is CASRDGGANNEQFF. Here the CDR3 DNA reads TGTGCCAGCCGCGATGGGGGCGCAAACAATGAGCAGTTCTTC.

The V and J genes are TRBV5-1 and TRBJ1-2; 7 bases align to TRBD1. This CDR3 has 15 amino acids. Per the germline V gene, CDR1 is SGHRS and CDR2 is YFSETQ. With 4 bases clipped from V and 6 bases from J, the junction kept 12 bases outside the gene matches. CDR3 nucleotides: TGCGCCAGCAGCAGGGCCCGACAGGGTAGGGATGGCTACACCTTC. This translates into CASSRARQGRDGYTF.

The chain combines TRBV14 with TRBJ2-1; TRBD1 is a possible D gene (6 bases). The CDR3 contains 15 residues. With 1 base removed from V and 4 bases from J, the gap between germline ends came to 11 bases. In germline, CDR1 is SGHDN, CDR2 FVKESK. CDR3 DNA: TGTGCCAGCAGCCAAGTAGACAGGAGGTACAATGAGCAGTTCTTC. Protein sequence: CASSQVDRRYNEQFF.

The rearrangement links TRBV24-1 to TRBJ2-1; D is undetermined. The V and J ends lost 1 base and 10 bases respectively, with 7 bases between them. The CDR3 has 12 residues. Germline lookup yields CDR1 KGHDR and CDR2 SFDVKD. CDR3 in amino acids: CATSDFTPEQFF. CDR3 sequence (DNA): TGTGCCACCAGTGATTTTACTCCCGAGCAGTTCTTC.

The chain is built from TRBV24-1 and TRBJ1-2; D uncertain. This CDR3 has 15 amino acids. CDR1 and CDR2 (germline): KGHDR, SFDVKD. Trimming shortened V by 2 bases and J by 0 bases, and 9 bases separated the two germline ends. The CDR3 sequence: CATSDWIAANYGYTF. In DNA, the CDR3 is TGTGCCACCAGTGATTGGATAGCAGCTAACTATGGCTACACCTTC.